At least ten counts were recorded for the clone carrying this TCR beta chain. The germline CDR1 and CDR2 sequences are SNHLY and FYNNEI. The CDR3 covers 14 residues. The V and J ends lost 2 bases and 4 bases respectively, with 11 bases between them. Method: immunoSEQ multiplex PCR; TCRdb's copy keeps in-frame clones and lacks some. The sample lists 300,000 to 350,000 clones; around 87% were seen once. The data derive from a study of blood T cell repertoires in COVID-19. For the study at large: Sites in the United States, Italy and Spain provided acute and convalescent COVID-19 samples. The analysed material was cDNA or gDNA that came from T cells, B-cell-depleted T cells, or PBMCs.

This clonotype was sampled from a man aged 18 to 30 with active or convalescent COVID-19. The gene calls are TRBV2 and TRBJ1-2, with D hard to call. Sequenced input: peripheral blood. The CDR3 DNA sequence: TGTGCCAGCAGTGAACGAGGTGGCGCCTATGGCTACACCTTC. Its translation: CASSERGGAYGYTF.